Each of the 28 T cell receptor beta chains below was sequenced from the same sample in a study of post-analysis software for immune sequencing data. These receptors lack a known antigen. Study results and caveats: TRBV5-6, TRBV5-1 and TRBV20-1 were among 4 or 5 TRBV segments more frequent in patients than controls.

The TCR beta cDNA libraries contained unique molecular identifiers. TCRdb re-called the PCR reads with MiXCR, one entry per CDR3 protein. This repertoire shows 450,000 or so distinct CDR3 sequences, 40% to 55% found once; its top ten account for 9.5% to 13%. Sequencing used blood. The receptors derive from a girl aged 10 to 17 with multiple sclerosis.

In this sample, this clonotype turned up a few times. The J gene is TRBJ1-1, the V gene TRBV27; TRBD1 matches at 8 bases. Trimming removed 5 bases from V and 0 bases from J; junction bases left unmatched: 5. This CDR3 has 15 residues. Germline CDR1 and CDR2: MNHEY and SMNVEV (reference sequence). The CDR3 coding sequence is TGTGCCAGCAGTCCCCGACAGGGGTTGAACACTGAAGCTTTCTTT. Translated, it gives CASSPRQGLNTEAFF.

The rearrangement joins TRBV19 to TRBJ2-3, with D possibly being TRBD2 (6 bases). With 5 bases removed from V and 6 bases from J, the gap between germline ends came to 9 bases. The CDR3 has 12 residues. CDR1 and CDR2 from the germline V gene are LNHDA and SQIVND (reference sequence). CDR3 in amino acids: CASSPREDTQYF. The DNA for the CDR3 is TGTGCCAGTAGTCCCCGGGAGGATACGCAGTATTTT.

This clonotype was counted a single time. V gene TRBV18 combines with J gene TRBJ2-1, with 9 bases lining up with TRBD1. This CDR3 spans 14 amino acids. Unmatched junction bases numbered 5, after V lost 7 bases and J lost 4 bases. The germline V gene has CDR1 KGHSH and CDR2 LQKENI. The DNA of the CDR3 is TGTGCCAGCTTTATCGGGACAGGGTACAATGAGCAGTTCTTC. Amino acid sequence: CASFIGTGYNEQFF.

The rearrangement uses TRBV4-2 and TRBJ2-3; a possible D gene is TRBD2 (6 bases). Germline loops: CDR1 LGHNA, CDR2 YNFKEQ. V lost 2 bases and J 0 bases, leaving 12 bases between the germline ends. CDR3 length: 16 amino acids. The CDR3 loop is CASSQRDSTSTDTQYF. CDR3 DNA sequence: TGTGCCAGCAGCCAAAGGGACTCCACTAGCACAGATACGCAGTATTTT.

This clonotype was recorded a few times. The chain combines TRBV12-3 or TRBV12-4 with TRBJ2-5; TRBD2 matches 9 bases. V was clipped by 5 bases and J by 2 bases; unmatched bases: 15. This CDR3 spans 18 amino acids. The CDR3 is CASSQLAGSSVRQETQYF. In nucleotides, the CDR3 is TGTGCCAGCAGTCAACTAGCGGGTTCGTCGGTGCGGCAAGAGACCCAGTACTTC.

This clonotype was picked up one time. The CDR3 coding sequence is TGTGCCAGCAGTGAAGCGGCGGGGGTGGGAGAGACCCAGTACTTC. This codes for CASSEAAGVGETQYF. The rearrangement links TRBV2 to TRBJ2-5, with 7 bases fitting TRBD2. The V segment lost 0 bases and the J segment 4 bases; nucleotides outside the gene matches: 5. The CDR3 sequence is 15 residues long. Germline CDR1 is SNHLY and CDR2 is FYNNEI.

Note on this clonotype: A single base separates this from a much larger clone, so it may be a read error. The chain is built from TRBV28 and TRBJ2-3; D may be TRBD1 or TRBD2 (6 bases each). The ends were cut back, 5 bases at V and 6 bases at J, with 18 bases in the middle. The germline V gene has CDR1 MDHEN and CDR2 SYDVKM. The CDR3 is 15 residues long. CDR3 in DNA: TGTGCCAGCAGTCCCGGGGGTAGGGGGGAGGATACGCAGTATTTT. Protein product: CASSPGGRGEDTQYF. Supplemented by reference TRBV28 and TRBJ2-3, the full variable domain reads DVKVTQSSRYLVKRTGEKVFLECVQDMDHENMFWYRQDPGLGLRLIYFSYDVKMKEKGDIPEGYSVSREKKERFSLILESASTNQTSMYLCASSPGGRGEDTQYFGPGTRLTVL.

Regarding this clonotype: The conserved final phenylalanine or tryptophan is absent from the CDR3, which likely points to a read error. The rearrangement links TRBV6-5 to TRBJ1-2; D unclear. Germline loops: CDR1 MNHEY, CDR2 SVGAGI. Trimming stripped 6 bases from V and 2 bases from J, with 10 bases between. The CDR3 spans 13 residues. In nucleotides, the CDR3 is TGTGCCAGCAGACCGACGGTGAACTATGGCTACACCATC. Its translation: CASRPTVNYGYTI.

This chain connects TRBV5-1 to TRBJ1-2; a weak D match, TRBD1 (5 bases). This CDR3 is 14 amino acids long. V shed 3 bases and J shed 2 bases, with 11 bases lying between them. In germline, CDR1 is SGHRS, CDR2 YFSETQ. The CDR3 DNA sequence: TGCGCCAGCAGCTCACCGGGACGGAACTATGGCTACACCTTC. This codes for CASSSPGRNYGYTF. The full variable domain, completed using reference TRBV5-1 and TRBJ1-2, is KAGVTQTPRYLIKTRGQQVTLSCSPISGHRSVSWYQQTPGQGLQFLFEYFSETQRNKGNFPGRFSGRQFSNSRSEMNVSTLELGDSALYLCASSSPGRNYGYTFGSGTRLTVV.

This clonotype turned up a few times. V gene TRBV9 combines with J gene TRBJ2-5; D uncertain. The end of the DNA fits TRBJ2-7 better, so the J call may be wrong. Per the germline V gene, CDR1 is SGDLS and CDR2 is YYNGEE. The CDR3 is made up of 14 amino acids. The CDR3 sequence is CASSVGAGLDEQYF. CDR3 DNA: TGTGCCAGCAGCGTAGGAGCAGGTCTCGACGAGCAGTACTTC.

This chain uses TRBV12-3 or TRBV12-4 with TRBJ1-5; TRBD1 might be the D (6 bases). V was cut by 6 bases and J by 5 bases, with 17 bases left in between. This CDR3 has 15 amino acids. The CDR3 DNA reads TGTGCCAGCAGACCCGGGACATCAAAGTATCAGCCCCAGCATTTT. Its translation: CASRPGTSKYQPQHF.

This chain's CDR3 is CASSRHAGGIKETQYF. CDR3 in DNA: TGTGCCAGCTCCCGTCACGCGGGAGGAATAAAAGAGACCCAGTACTTC. The rearrangement joins TRBV12-3 or TRBV12-4 to TRBJ2-5; the match to TRBD2 covers 8 bases. V gave up 8 bases and J gave up 3 bases; unmatched junction bases: 14. The CDR3 length is 16 residues.

This clonotype was seen only a few times. J is TRBJ2-3 and V is TRBV12-3 or TRBV12-4, with TRBD2 identical over 8 bases. V dropped 2 bases and J dropped 4; count of bases not matched to a gene: 2. The CDR3 extends over 14 amino acids. The DNA of the CDR3 is TGTGCCAGCAGTTTAAGGCGGGAGGCAGATACGCAGTATTTT. It codes for CASSLRREADTQYF.

This clonotype was counted between two and nine times. CDR3 sequence reads: CASSRNGISYEQYF. The CDR3 nucleotides read TGTGCCAGCAGCAGGAACGGAATTTCCTACGAGCAGTACTTC. V gene TRBV7-2 combines with J gene TRBJ2-7; D ambiguous. Trimming stripped 5 bases from V and 1 base from J, with 12 bases between. The CDR3 runs to 14 residues. Germline assignment: CDR1 SGHTA and CDR2 FQGNSA.

V and J are TRBV7-9 and TRBJ2-3, with D hard to call. Germline loops: CDR1 SEHNR, CDR2 FQNEAQ (reference sequence). This CDR3 has 15 amino acids. The V end lost 5 bases, the J end lost 1 base, and 13 bases lay between the germline ends. This CDR3 reads CASSLGWSGTDTQYF. The CDR3 DNA follows: TGTGCCAGCAGCCTAGGATGGAGCGGCACAGATACGCAGTATTTT. Together with reference TRBV7-9 and TRBJ2-3, the CDR3 gives the full variable domain: DTGVSQNPRHKITKRGQNVTFRCDPISEHNRLYWYRQTLGQGPEFLTYFQNEAQLEKSRLLSDRFSAERPKGSFSTLEIQRTEQGDSAMYLCASSLGWSGTDTQYFGPGTRLTVL.

J is TRBJ2-1 and V is TRBV27, with 9 bases fitting TRBD2. The V gene end was trimmed by 5 bases and the J gene end by 0 bases; junction bases not matched to a gene: 8. The CDR3 consists of 17 residues. From germline, CDR1 is MNHEY and CDR2 SMNVEV (reference sequence). The CDR3 sequence is CASSPRLAANSYNEQFF. DNA of the CDR3: TGTGCCAGCAGTCCCCGACTAGCGGCAAACTCCTACAATGAGCAGTTCTTC.

Note on this clonotype: Sequence at one end of the junction differs from germline and may be a read error. V and J are TRBV6-1 and TRBJ1-2; maybe TRBD1 (5 bases). Germline values: CDR1 MNHNS, CDR2 SASEGT. The CDR3 has 14 amino acids. The CDR3, as DNA: TGTGCCAGCAGCGTAGATGATTGGGGGTATGGCCACACCTTC. It translates to CASSVDDWGYGHTF.

This clonotype has only one observation. The chain carries TRBV3-1 and TRBJ2-1; D uncertain. CDR1 LGHDT and CDR2 YNNKEL come from the germline V gene (reference sequence). V lost 1 base and J 4 bases, leaving 8 bases between the germline ends. The CDR3 is made up of 14 amino acids. CDR3 in amino acids: CASSQVPGYNEQFF. CDR3 nucleotides: TGTGCCAGCAGCCAAGTGCCCGGATACAATGAGCAGTTCTTC.

This clonotype was recorded a few times. This sequence joins TRBV7-2 and TRBJ2-5; 9 bases are a match to TRBD1. V was pared by 3 bases and J by 7 bases, with 9 bases of the junction left unmatched. The CDR3 is made up of 15 amino acids. The V gene's germline CDR1 is SGHTA and CDR2 FQGNSA. As DNA, the CDR3 is TGTGCCAGCAGCTTCCAACAGGGGGCGGTAGGGACCCAGTACTTC. The encoded protein is CASSFQQGAVGTQYF. The full variable domain, completed using reference TRBV7-2 and TRBJ2-5, is GAGVSQSPSNKVTEKGKDVELRCDPISGHTALYWYRQSLGQGLEFLIYFQGNSAPDKSGLPSDRFSAERTGGSVSTLTIQRTQQEDSAVYLCASSFQQGAVGTQYFGPGTRLLVL.

CDR3 coding DNA: TGTGCCAGCAGTTTATGGCCTAGCGAGGGTTACGAGCAGTACTTC. This sequence encodes CASSLWPSEGYEQYF. The gene calls are TRBV27 and TRBJ2-5; D might be TRBD2 (6 bases). The J call may be faulty, since TRBJ2-7 better matches the DNA end. Germline assignment: CDR1 MNHEY and CDR2 SMNVEV (reference sequence). The CDR3 extends over 15 amino acids.

This clonotype has just a few counts. CDR3 DNA: TGTGCCACTGGACTAGCGGGAGTGAATGAGCAGTTCTTC. Its translation is CATGLAGVNEQFF. The chain employs TRBV10-3 and TRBJ2-1; the match to TRBD2 covers 13 bases. This CDR3 spans 13 amino acids. The junction had 4 bases not matched to a gene; V was cut back by 10 bases and J by 7 bases. The germline gives CDR1 ENHRY, CDR2 SYGVKD.

This clonotype was seen a few times. V and J are TRBV21-1 and TRBJ2-1; the table's D call, TRBD2, has no DNA check behind it. TRBV21-1 constitutes a pseudogene. The length of the CDR3 is 19 residues. The CDR3 nucleotides read TGTGCCAGCAGCAAAGAACGGAGCGGGAGGACGCGCTCCTACAATGAGCAGTTCTTC. Translation gives CASSKERSGRTRSYNEQFF.

The rearrangement links TRBV7-2 to TRBJ2-7, with TRBD1 as a possible D gene (7 bases). Looked up from germline, CDR1 is SGHTA and CDR2 is FQGNSA. The V gene lost 1 base and the J gene lost 1 base, with 11 bases spanning the gap. This CDR3 is built from 15 residues. CDR3 nucleotide sequence: TGTGCCAGCAGCTTAGGGAGGGACAGTTCCTACGAGCAGTACTTC. It codes for CASSLGRDSSYEQYF. The full variable domain, in which reference TRBV7-2 and TRBJ2-7 provide the parts outside the CDR3, is GAGVSQSPSNKVTEKGKDVELRCDPISGHTALYWYRQSLGQGLEFLIYFQGNSAPDKSGLPSDRFSAERTGGSVSTLTIQRTQQEDSAVYLCASSLGRDSSYEQYFGPGTRLTVT.

The V and J genes are TRBV7-9 and TRBJ2-2; D is unclear. Trimming left V 5 bases short and J 4 bases short, with 8 bases between. This CDR3 contains 13 residues. Looked up from germline, CDR1 is SEHNR and CDR2 is FQNEAQ (reference sequence). The CDR3 protein is CASSELGTGELFF. The CDR3, as DNA: TGTGCCAGCAGCGAACTGGGCACCGGGGAGCTGTTTTTT.

The rearrangement links TRBV7-6 to TRBJ2-3, with D unresolved. CDR3 size: 12 residues. Per germline, CDR1 SGHVS and CDR2 FNYEAQ. Trimming took off 5 bases at V and 3 bases at J, with 6 bases between the two ends. As DNA, the CDR3 is TGTGCCAGCAGCCAACCTACAGATACGCAGTATTTT. Translating it yields CASSQPTDTQYF. Full variable domain (outside the CDR3, taken from reference TRBV7-6 and TRBJ2-3): GAGVSQSPRYKVTKRGQDVALRCDPISGHVSLYWYRQALGQGPEFLTYFNYEAQQDKSGLPNDRFSAERPEGSISTLTIQRTEQRDSAMYRCASSQPTDTQYFGPGTRLTVL.

This clonotype was counted only a few times. The chain couples TRBV29-1 to TRBJ2-5, with D perhaps matching TRBD2 (6 bases). The CDR3 runs to 13 residues. The ends were cut back, 5 bases at V and 5 bases at J, with 15 bases in the middle. In germline, CDR1 is SQVTM, CDR2 ANQGSEA. The CDR3 sequence is CSVLGGNGETQYF. The CDR3 region has the DNA TGCAGCGTTCTAGGCGGGAATGGCGAGACCCAGTACTTC.

Here the CDR3 DNA reads TGTGCCAGCAGCCCCCAGCCCGTCAATGAGCAGTTCTTC. Residues: CASSPQPVNEQFF. The chain is built from TRBV7-2 and TRBJ2-1; D remains unclear. Trimming took off 5 bases at V and 6 bases at J, with 11 bases between the two ends. There are 13 residues in the CDR3. Germline V gives CDR1 SGHTA, CDR2 FQGNSA.

In nucleotides, the CDR3 is TGTGCCAGCAGTTTGGATCCGGGCCCCCAGCATTTT. This encodes CASSLDPGPQHF. The genes are TRBV12-3 or TRBV12-4 and TRBJ1-5, with no clear D. The CDR3 sequence is 12 residues long. V dropped 3 bases and J dropped 10 bases, with 10 bases sitting between them.